This T cell receptor beta chain was obtained from a study of cytomegalovirus exposure and HLA in healthy donors. Findings and limits, study-wide: It was assumed in the presence/absence analyses that sequencing depth was roughly uniform across donors. Most subjects had HLA-A and HLA-B alleles reportedly predicted accurately by TCR beta sequences. A later analysis reportedly identified an Asian-associated ancestry cluster as carrying fewer N-insertions than the roughly 700-donor mean.

A multiplex PCR was run with 60 Vbeta primers and 13 Jbeta primers. Assay: immunoSEQ multiplex PCR; the TCRdb copy retains only in-frame clones and omits some. Among some 90,000 clones listed, more than 75% were seen once. Points on this clone: What it binds is unknown.

CDR3 length: 16 amino acids. The sequenced sample was PBMCs. The rearrangement uses TRBV1 and TRBJ2-2; no DNA check was done on the table's D call, TRBD2. TRBV1 is listed as a pseudogene. This sequence was found in a human donor in good health. The CDR3 reads CTSSQVGGRGTGELFF. In DNA, the CDR3 is TGCACCAGCAGCCAAGTTGGCGGGAGGGGCACCGGGGAGCTGTTTTTT.